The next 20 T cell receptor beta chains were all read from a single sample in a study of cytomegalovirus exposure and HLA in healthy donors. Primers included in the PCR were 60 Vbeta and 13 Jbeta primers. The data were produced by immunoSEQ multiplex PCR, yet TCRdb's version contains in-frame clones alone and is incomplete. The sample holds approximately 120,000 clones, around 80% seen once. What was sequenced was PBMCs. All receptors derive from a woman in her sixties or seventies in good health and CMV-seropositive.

CDR3 loop: CASSPILENIQYF. For the CDR3, the DNA is TGTGCCAGCAGTCCCATACTAGAAAACATTCAGTACTTC. The gene calls are TRBV2 and TRBJ2-4; D might be TRBD2 (5 bases). With 5 bases removed from V and 5 bases from J, the gap between germline ends came to 10 bases. In germline, CDR1 is SNHLY, CDR2 FYNNEI. There are 13 residues in the CDR3.

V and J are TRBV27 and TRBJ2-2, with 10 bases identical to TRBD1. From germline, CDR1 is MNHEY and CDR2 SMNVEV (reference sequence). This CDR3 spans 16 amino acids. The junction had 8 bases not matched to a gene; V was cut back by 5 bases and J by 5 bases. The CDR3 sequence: CASSPLGQGSTGELFF. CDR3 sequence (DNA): TGTGCCAGCAGTCCCCTGGGACAGGGGAGTACCGGGGAGCTGTTTTTT.

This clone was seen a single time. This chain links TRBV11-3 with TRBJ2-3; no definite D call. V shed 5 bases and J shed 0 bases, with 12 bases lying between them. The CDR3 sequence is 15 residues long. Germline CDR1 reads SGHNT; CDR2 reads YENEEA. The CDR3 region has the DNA TGTGCCAGCAGCGCCCAGTTTCCCAGCACAGATACGCAGTATTTT. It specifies CASSAQFPSTDTQYF.

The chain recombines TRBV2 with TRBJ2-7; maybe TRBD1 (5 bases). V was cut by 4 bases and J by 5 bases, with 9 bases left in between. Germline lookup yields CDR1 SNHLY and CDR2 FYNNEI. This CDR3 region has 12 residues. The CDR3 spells CASSVRGHEQYF. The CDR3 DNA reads TGTGCCAGCAGTGTTAGGGGCCACGAGCAGTACTTC.

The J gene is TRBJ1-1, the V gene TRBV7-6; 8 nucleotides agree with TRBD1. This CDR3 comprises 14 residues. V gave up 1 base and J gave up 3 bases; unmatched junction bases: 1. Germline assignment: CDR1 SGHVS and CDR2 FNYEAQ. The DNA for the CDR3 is TGTGCCAGCAGCTTAGGGACAGGGTACACTGAAGCTTTCTTT. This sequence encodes CASSLGTGYTEAFF.

The CDR3 bases are TGCAGCGTTGATAAAAGCGGGATAAGCACGCAGTATTTT. Translating gives CSVDKSGISTQYF. The rearrangement links TRBV29-1 to TRBJ2-3; 7 bases fit TRBD2. The V segment lost 3 bases and the J segment 9 bases; nucleotides outside the gene matches: 9. This CDR3 is built from 13 residues. CDR1 is SQVTM and CDR2 is ANQGSEA in the germline V gene.

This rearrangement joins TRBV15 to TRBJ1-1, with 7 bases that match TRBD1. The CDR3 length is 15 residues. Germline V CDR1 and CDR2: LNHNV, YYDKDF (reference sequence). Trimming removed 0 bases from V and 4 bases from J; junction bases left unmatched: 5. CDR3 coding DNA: TGTGCCACCAGCAGAGAAGACAGGGTTGGCACTGAAGCTTTCTTT. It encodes CATSREDRVGTEAFF. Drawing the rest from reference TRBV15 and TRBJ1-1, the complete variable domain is DAMVIQNPRYQVTQFGKPVTLSCSQTLNHNVMYWYQQKSSQAPKLLFHYYDKDFNNEADTPDNFQSRRPNTSFCFLDIRSPGLGDTAMYLCATSREDRVGTEAFFGQGTRLTVV.

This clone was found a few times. DNA of the CDR3: TGCGCCAGCAGCCAAGGGACTAGCGGGAGGGCCTGGACAGATACGCAGTATTTT. Amino acids: CASSQGTSGRAWTDTQYF. V and J are TRBV4-3 and TRBJ2-3; 15 nucleotides match TRBD2. Germline V CDR1 and CDR2: LGHNA, YSLEER. The CDR3 has 18 amino acids. The trim removed 1 base at V and 3 bases at J, leaving 5 bases unmatched.

CDR3 coding DNA: TGTGCCAGCTTTGGGAGGGGTGGGAGTGTGAGGAACACTGAAGCTTTCTTT. Protein: CASFGRGGSVRNTEAFF. This sequence joins TRBV7-9 and TRBJ1-1; D may be TRBD1 (5 bases). V lost 8 bases, J lost 1 base, and 23 bases lay in between. This CDR3 spans 17 amino acids. Germline V gene sequence: CDR1 SEHNR, CDR2 FQNEAQ (reference sequence).

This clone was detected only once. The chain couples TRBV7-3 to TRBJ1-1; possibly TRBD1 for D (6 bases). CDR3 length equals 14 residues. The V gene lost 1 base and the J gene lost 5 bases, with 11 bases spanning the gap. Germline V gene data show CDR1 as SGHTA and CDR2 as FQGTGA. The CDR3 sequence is CASSLSSGVTEAFF. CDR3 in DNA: TGTGCCAGCAGCTTAAGTTCAGGGGTGACTGAAGCTTTCTTT.

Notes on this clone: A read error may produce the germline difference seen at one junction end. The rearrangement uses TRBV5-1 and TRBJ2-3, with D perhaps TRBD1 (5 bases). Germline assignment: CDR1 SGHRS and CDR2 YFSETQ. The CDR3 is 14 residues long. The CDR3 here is CASRLVGGTDTQYF. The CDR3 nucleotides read TGCGCCAGCAGGTTGGTAGGGGGCACAGATACGCAGTATTTT.

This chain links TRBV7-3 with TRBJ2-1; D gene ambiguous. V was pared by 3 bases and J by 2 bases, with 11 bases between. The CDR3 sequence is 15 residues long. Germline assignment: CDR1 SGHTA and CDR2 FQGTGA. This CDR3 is CASSFRLPPYNEQFF. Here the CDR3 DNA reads TGTGCCAGCAGCTTTCGACTCCCTCCCTACAATGAGCAGTTCTTC.

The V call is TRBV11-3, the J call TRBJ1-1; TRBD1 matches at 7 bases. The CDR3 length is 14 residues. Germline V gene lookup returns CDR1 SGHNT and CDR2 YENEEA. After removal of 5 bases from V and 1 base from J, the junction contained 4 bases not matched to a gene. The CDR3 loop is CASSQGQSNTEAFF. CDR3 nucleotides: TGTGCCAGCAGCCAGGGACAGTCGAACACTGAAGCTTTCTTT.

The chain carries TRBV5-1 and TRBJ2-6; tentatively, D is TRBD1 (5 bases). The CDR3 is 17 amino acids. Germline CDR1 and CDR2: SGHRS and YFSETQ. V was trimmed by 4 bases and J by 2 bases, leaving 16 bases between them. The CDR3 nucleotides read TGCGCCAGCAGCGGCGGACCCCAGGGCCCTGGGGCCAACGTCCTGACTTTC. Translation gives CASSGGPQGPGANVLTF.

Here the CDR3 reads CASSLDYRGREQYF. DNA of the CDR3: TGTGCCAGCAGCTTGGATTACAGGGGGCGAGAGCAGTACTTC. The rearrangement uses TRBV5-4 and TRBJ2-7; 9 positions agree with TRBD1. This CDR3 has 14 residues. J was trimmed by 7 bases and V by 0 bases; bases with no gene match: 5. Germline V gene data show CDR1 as SGHNT and CDR2 as YYREEE (reference sequence).

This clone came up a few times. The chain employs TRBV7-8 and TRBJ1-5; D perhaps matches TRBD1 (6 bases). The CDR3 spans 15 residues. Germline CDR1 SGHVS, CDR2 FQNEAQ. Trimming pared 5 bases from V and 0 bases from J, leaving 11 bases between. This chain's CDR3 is CASSPPGHSNQPQHF. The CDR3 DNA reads TGTGCCAGCAGCCCCCCGGGACATAGCAATCAGCCCCAGCATTTT.

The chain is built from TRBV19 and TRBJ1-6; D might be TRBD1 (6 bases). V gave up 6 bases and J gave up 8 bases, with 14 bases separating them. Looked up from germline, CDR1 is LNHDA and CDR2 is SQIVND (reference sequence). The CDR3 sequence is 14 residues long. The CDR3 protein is CASRKDSLYSPLHF. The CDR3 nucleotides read TGTGCCAGTAGAAAGGACAGTCTTTATTCACCCCTCCACTTT.

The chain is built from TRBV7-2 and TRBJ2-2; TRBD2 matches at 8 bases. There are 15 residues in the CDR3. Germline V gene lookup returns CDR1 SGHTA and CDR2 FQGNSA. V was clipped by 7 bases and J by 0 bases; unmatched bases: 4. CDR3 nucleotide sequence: TGTGCCAGCAACCTAGCGGGCCCGAACACCGGGGAGCTGTTTTTT. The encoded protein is CASNLAGPNTGELFF.

This CDR3 is CASSHGETNEKLFF. The CDR3 region has the DNA TGTGCCAGCAGCCACGGGGAAACTAATGAAAAACTGTTTTTT. This chain connects TRBV4-2 to TRBJ1-4; D ambiguous. The CDR3 runs to 14 residues. Germline V CDR1 and CDR2: LGHNA, YNFKEQ. V was shortened by 3 bases and J by 1 base, with 6 bases between the two germline ends.

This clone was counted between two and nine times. CDR3 protein: CAWRKAPGEQYF. The DNA of the CDR3 is TGTGCCTGGCGTAAAGCCCCAGGGGAGCAGTACTTC. The chain combines TRBV30 with TRBJ2-7; TRBD1 is a possible D gene (5 bases). CDR1 and CDR2 from the germline V gene are GTSNPN and SVGIG (reference sequence). The V and J ends lost 5 bases and 7 bases respectively, with 15 bases between them. This CDR3 region has 12 residues. Full variable domain (missing parts from reference TRBV30 and TRBJ2-7): SQTIHQWPATLVQPVGSPLSLECTVEGTSNPNLYWYRQAAGRGLQLLFYSVGIGQISSEVPQNLSASRPQDRQFILSSKKLLLSDSGFYLCAWRKAPGEQYFGPGTRLTVT.